This T cell receptor beta chain was documented in a study of blood T cell repertoires in COVID-19. Turning to the study itself: COVID-19 samples collected from the United States, Italy and Spain covered acute and convalescent phases.

Enrollees, roughly 18 to 89 years old, lived in 24 US areas. Assignments of participants to cohorts depended upon their own reported clinical history. Clones were sequenced by immunoSEQ multiplex PCR, and TCRdb holds only the in-frame ones, with some missing. In the table there are approximately 250,000 clones, 70% to 90% of which are singletons. The sequenced sample consisted of PBMCs or T cells enriched from blood (not recorded which). This TCR was recovered from a woman younger than 45 with acute COVID-19.

DNA of the CDR3: TGTGCCAGCAGCCAAGGCTATTGGGAGCAGTTCTTC. Translating it yields CASSQGYWEQFF. V gene TRBV14 combines with J gene TRBJ2-1; D gene ambiguous. V lost 1 base and J 10 bases, leaving 8 bases between the germline ends. CDR1 SGHDN and CDR2 FVKESK come from the germline V gene. CDR3 length equals 12 residues.